The entry below describes one T cell receptor (beta chain). The table came from immunoSEQ multiplex PCR; TCRdb's copy has only in-frame clones and leaves some out. Found here are about 48,000 clones, approximately 81% of them singletons; the top ten hold around 10%. The germline V gene encodes CDR1 SGHTA and CDR2 FQGNSA. V dropped 5 bases and J dropped 2; count of bases not matched to a gene: 8. This CDR3 comprises 16 residues. This specimen comes from a study of PD-L1 blockade in urothelial cancer. Stated time point: peripheral blood 6 weeks after treatment start. The study collected 1 to 8 samples per patient, pretreatment and on-treatment.

The sequencing here drew on PBMCs, taken around atezolizumab (anti-PD-L1) treatment. The chain is built from TRBV7-2 and TRBJ2-7; 11 bases map to TRBD2. This sequence originates from a man in his 70s with urothelial cancer. CDR3 in amino acids: CASSRRTSGLAYEQYF. In DNA form, the CDR3 reads TGTGCCAGCAGCCGTCGGACTAGCGGGCTCGCCTACGAGCAGTACTTC.